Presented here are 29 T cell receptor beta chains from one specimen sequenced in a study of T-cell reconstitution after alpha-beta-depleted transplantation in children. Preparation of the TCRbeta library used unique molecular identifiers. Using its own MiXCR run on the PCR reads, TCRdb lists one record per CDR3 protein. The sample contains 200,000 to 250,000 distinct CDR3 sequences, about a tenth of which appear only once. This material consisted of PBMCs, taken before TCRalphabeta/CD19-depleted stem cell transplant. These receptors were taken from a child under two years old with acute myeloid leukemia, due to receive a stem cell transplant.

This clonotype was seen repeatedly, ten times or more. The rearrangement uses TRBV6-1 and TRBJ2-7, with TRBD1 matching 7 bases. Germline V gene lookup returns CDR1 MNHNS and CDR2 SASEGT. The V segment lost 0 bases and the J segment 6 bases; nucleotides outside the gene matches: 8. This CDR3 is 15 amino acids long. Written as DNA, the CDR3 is TGTGCCAGCAGTGAAGCGCTACAGGGGTCGGCCGAGCAGTACTTC. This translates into CASSEALQGSAEQYF.

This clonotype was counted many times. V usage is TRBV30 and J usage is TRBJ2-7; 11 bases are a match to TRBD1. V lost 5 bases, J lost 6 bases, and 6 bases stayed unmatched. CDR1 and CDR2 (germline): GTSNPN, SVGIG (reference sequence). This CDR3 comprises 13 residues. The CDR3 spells CAWQPGQGGEQYF. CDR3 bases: TGTGCCTGGCAACCGGGACAGGGGGGCGAGCAGTACTTC.

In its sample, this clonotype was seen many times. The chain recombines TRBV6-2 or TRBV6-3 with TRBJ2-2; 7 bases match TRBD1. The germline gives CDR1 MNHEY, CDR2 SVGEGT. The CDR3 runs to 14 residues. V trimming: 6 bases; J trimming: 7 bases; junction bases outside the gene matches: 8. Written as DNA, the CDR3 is TGTGCCAGCAGGACAGGGACATGGAGCGGGGAGCTGTTTTTT. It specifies CASRTGTWSGELFF.

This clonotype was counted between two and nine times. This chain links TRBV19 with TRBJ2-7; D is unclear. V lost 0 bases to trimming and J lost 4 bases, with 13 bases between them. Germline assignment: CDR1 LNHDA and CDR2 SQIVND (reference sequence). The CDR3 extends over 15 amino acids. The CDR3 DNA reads TGTGCCAGTAGTATAGATTTTCCAAGGCGTTACGAGCAGTACTTC. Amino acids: CASSIDFPRRYEQYF.

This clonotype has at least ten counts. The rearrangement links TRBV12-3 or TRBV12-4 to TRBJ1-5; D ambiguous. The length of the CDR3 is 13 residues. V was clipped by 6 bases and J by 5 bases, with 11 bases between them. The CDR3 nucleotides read TGTGCCAGCAGCCGCCCCTTCGATCAGCCCCAGCATTTT. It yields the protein CASSRPFDQPQHF.

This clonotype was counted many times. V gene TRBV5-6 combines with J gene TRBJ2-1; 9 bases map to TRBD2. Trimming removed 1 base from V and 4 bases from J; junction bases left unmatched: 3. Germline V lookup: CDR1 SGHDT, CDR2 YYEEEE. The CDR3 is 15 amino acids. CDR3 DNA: TGTGCCAGCAGCTTGACTAGCGGGTTTTACAATGAGCAGTTCTTC. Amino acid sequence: CASSLTSGFYNEQFF. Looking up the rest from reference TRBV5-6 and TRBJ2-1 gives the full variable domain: DAGVTQSPTHLIKTRGQQVTLRCSPKSGHDTVSWYQQALGQGPQFIFQYYEEEERQRGNFPDRFSGHQFPNYSSELNVNALLLGDSALYLCASSLTSGFYNEQFFGPGTRLTVL.

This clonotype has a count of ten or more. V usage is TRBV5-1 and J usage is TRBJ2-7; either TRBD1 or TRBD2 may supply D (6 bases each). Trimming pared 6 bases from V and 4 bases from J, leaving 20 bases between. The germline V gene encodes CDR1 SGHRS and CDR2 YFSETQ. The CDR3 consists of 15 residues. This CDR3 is CASTTQGGRTYEQYF. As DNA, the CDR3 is TGCGCCAGCACCACACAGGGAGGCCGAACTTACGAGCAGTACTTC.

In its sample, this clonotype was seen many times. The CDR3 nucleotides are TGTGCCAGCAGTCTTTTACGGGGTGGCAATCAGCCCCAGCATTTT. It is translated as CASSLLRGGNQPQHF. This rearrangement joins TRBV6-2 or TRBV6-3 to TRBJ1-5; D remains ambiguous. Germline V lookup: CDR1 MNHEY, CDR2 SVGEGT. The CDR3 totals 15 residues. Trimming pared 5 bases from V and 2 bases from J, leaving 13 bases between.

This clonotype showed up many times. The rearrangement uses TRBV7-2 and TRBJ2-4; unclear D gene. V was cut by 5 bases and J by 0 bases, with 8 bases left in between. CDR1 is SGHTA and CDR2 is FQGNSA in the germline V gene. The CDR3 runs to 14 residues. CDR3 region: CASSPKLAKNIQYF. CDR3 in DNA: TGTGCCAGCAGCCCAAAGTTAGCCAAAAACATTCAGTACTTC.

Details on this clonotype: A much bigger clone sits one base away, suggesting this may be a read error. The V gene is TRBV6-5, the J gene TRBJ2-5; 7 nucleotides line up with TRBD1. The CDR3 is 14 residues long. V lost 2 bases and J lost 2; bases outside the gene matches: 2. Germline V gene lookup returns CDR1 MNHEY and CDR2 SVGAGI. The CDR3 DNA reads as TGTGCCAGCAGTTACGGCAGGGGGCAAGAGACCCAGTACTTC. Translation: CASSYGRGQETQYF.

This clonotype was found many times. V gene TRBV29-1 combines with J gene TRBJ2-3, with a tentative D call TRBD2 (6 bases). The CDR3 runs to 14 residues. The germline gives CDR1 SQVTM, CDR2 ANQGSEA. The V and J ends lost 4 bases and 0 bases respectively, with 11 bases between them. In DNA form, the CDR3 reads TGCAGCGTTGGGGGGGTCGGAAGCACAGATACGCAGTATTTT. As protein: CSVGGVGSTDTQYF.

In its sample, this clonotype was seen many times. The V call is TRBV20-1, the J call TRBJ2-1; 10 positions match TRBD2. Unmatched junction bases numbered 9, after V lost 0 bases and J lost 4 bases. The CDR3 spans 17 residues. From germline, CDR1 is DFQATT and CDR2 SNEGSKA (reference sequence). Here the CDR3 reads CSARDVTSGTIYNEQFF. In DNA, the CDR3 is TGCAGTGCTAGAGATGTAACTAGCGGGACTATATACAATGAGCAGTTCTTC.

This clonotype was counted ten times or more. The CDR3 is CASSLEVGPSSSYNEQFF. CDR3 nucleotide sequence: TGCGCCAGCAGCTTGGAGGTGGGACCTTCGAGCTCCTACAATGAGCAGTTCTTC. The chain links TRBV5-1 to TRBJ2-1; D may correspond to TRBD1 or TRBD2 (5 bases each). The V and J ends lost 0 bases and 0 bases respectively, with 16 bases between them. Germline values: CDR1 SGHRS, CDR2 YFSETQ. The CDR3 spans 18 residues.

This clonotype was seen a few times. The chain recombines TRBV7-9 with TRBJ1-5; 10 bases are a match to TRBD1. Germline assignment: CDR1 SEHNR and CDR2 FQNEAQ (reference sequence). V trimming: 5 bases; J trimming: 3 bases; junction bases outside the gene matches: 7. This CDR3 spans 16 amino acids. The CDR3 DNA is TGTGCCAGCAGCGCAGGGACAGGGGTTTACAATCAGCCCCAGCATTTT. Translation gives CASSAGTGVYNQPQHF.

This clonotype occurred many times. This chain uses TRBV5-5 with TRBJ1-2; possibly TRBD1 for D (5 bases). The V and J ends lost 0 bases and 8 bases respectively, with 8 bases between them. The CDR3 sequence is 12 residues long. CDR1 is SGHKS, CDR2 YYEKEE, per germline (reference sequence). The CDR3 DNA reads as TGTGCCAGCAGCTTGGTGGGGGAGGGCTACACCTTC. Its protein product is CASSLVGEGYTF.

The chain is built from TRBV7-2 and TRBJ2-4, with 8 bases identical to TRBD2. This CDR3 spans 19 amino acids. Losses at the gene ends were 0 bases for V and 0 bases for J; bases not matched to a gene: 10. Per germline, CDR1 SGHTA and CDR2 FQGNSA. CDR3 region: CASSLAAGEGNIAKNIQYF. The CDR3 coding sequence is TGTGCCAGCAGCTTAGCAGCGGGAGAGGGGAACATAGCCAAAAACATTCAGTACTTC.

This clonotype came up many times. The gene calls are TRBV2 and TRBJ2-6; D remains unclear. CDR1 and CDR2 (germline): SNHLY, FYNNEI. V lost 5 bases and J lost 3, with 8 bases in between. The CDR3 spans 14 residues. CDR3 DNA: TGTGCCAGCAGTTGGATGGGTGGGGCCAACGTCCTGACTTTC. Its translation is CASSWMGGANVLTF.

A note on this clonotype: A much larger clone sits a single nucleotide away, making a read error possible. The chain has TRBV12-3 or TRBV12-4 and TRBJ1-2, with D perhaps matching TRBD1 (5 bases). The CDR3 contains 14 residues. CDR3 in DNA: TGTGCCAGCAGAACCGGGGGAACAGGTTATGGCGACACCTTC. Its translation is CASRTGGTGYGDTF.

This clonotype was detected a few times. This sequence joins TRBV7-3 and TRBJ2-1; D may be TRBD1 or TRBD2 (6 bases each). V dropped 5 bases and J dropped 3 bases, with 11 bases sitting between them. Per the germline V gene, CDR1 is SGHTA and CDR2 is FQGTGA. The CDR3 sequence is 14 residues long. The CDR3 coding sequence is TGTGCCAGCAGCCCCCGGGGGCGCTACAATGAGCAGTTCTTC. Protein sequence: CASSPRGRYNEQFF.

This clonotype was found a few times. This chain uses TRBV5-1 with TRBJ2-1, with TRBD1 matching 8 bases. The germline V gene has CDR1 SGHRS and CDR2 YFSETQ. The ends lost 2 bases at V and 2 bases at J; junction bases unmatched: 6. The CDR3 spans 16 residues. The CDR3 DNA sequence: TGCGCCAGCAGCTTCGGGTCGGACAGGGCCTACAATGAGCAGTTCTTC. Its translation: CASSFGSDRAYNEQFF.

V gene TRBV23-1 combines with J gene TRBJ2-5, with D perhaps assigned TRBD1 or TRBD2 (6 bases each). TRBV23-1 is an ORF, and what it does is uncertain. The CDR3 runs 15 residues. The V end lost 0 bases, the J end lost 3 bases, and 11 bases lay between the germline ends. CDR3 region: CASSQSRGAKETQYF. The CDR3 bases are TGCGCCAGCAGTCAATCTAGGGGGGCCAAAGAGACCCAGTACTTC.

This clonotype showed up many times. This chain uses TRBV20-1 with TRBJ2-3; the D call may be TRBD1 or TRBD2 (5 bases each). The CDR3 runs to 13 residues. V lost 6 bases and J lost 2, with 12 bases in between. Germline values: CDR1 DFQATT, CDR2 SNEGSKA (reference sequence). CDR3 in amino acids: CSALRGLTDTQYF. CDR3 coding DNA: TGCAGTGCCCTACGGGGCCTCACAGATACGCAGTATTTT.

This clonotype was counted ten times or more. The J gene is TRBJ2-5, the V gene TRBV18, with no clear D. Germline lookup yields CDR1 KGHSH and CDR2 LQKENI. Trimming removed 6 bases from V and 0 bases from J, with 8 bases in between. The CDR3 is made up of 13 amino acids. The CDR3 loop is CASSSQYQETQYF. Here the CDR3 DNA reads TGTGCCAGCTCGTCCCAGTACCAAGAGACCCAGTACTTC.

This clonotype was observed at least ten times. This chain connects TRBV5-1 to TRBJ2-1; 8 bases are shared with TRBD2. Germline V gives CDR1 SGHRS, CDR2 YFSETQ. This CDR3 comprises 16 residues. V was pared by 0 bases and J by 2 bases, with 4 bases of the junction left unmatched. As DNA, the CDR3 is TGCGCCAGCAGCTTGGGAGGCGGGGGGCCCTACAATGAGCAGTTCTTC. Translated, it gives CASSLGGGGPYNEQFF.

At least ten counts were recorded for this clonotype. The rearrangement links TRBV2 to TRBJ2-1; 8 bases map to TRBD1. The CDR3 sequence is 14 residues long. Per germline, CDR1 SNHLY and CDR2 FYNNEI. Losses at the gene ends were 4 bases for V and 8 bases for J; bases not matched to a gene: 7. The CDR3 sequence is CASSAGQVNHEQFF. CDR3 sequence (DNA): TGTGCCAGCAGTGCGGGACAGGTTAACCATGAGCAGTTCTTC.

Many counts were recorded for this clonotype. The CDR3 DNA sequence: TGTGCCATCAGTGGGCAGGGCACTTACGAGCAGTACTTC. Translating it yields CAISGQGTYEQYF. The rearrangement links TRBV10-3 to TRBJ2-7, with D possibly TRBD1 on 5 matching bases. Germline CDR1 and CDR2: ENHRY and SYGVKD. The CDR3 is made up of 13 amino acids. V lost 4 bases and J 4 bases, leaving 11 bases between the germline ends.

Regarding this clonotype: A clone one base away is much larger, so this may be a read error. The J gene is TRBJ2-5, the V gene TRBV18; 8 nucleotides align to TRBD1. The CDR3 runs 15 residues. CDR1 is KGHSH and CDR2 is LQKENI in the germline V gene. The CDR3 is CTSSPRQGRSETQYF. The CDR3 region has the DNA TGTACCAGCTCACCTAGACAGGGGAGGTCAGAGACCCAGTACTTC.

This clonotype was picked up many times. The CDR3 bases are TGTGCCAGCAGCTTGGGAGCCGATAGGGATGAGCAGTTCTTC. Translating gives CASSLGADRDEQFF. The V gene is TRBV5-4, the J gene TRBJ2-1, with D unclear. CDR1 SGHNT and CDR2 YYREEE come from the germline V gene (reference sequence). The CDR3 totals 14 residues. V gave up 0 bases and J gave up 8 bases, with 12 bases separating them.

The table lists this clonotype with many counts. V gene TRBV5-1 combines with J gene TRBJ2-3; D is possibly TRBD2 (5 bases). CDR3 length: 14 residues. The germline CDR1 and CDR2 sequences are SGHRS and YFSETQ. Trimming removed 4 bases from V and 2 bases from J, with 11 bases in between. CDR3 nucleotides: TGCGCCAGCAGCCATGGACTCGTCACAGATACGCAGTATTTT. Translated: CASSHGLVTDTQYF.